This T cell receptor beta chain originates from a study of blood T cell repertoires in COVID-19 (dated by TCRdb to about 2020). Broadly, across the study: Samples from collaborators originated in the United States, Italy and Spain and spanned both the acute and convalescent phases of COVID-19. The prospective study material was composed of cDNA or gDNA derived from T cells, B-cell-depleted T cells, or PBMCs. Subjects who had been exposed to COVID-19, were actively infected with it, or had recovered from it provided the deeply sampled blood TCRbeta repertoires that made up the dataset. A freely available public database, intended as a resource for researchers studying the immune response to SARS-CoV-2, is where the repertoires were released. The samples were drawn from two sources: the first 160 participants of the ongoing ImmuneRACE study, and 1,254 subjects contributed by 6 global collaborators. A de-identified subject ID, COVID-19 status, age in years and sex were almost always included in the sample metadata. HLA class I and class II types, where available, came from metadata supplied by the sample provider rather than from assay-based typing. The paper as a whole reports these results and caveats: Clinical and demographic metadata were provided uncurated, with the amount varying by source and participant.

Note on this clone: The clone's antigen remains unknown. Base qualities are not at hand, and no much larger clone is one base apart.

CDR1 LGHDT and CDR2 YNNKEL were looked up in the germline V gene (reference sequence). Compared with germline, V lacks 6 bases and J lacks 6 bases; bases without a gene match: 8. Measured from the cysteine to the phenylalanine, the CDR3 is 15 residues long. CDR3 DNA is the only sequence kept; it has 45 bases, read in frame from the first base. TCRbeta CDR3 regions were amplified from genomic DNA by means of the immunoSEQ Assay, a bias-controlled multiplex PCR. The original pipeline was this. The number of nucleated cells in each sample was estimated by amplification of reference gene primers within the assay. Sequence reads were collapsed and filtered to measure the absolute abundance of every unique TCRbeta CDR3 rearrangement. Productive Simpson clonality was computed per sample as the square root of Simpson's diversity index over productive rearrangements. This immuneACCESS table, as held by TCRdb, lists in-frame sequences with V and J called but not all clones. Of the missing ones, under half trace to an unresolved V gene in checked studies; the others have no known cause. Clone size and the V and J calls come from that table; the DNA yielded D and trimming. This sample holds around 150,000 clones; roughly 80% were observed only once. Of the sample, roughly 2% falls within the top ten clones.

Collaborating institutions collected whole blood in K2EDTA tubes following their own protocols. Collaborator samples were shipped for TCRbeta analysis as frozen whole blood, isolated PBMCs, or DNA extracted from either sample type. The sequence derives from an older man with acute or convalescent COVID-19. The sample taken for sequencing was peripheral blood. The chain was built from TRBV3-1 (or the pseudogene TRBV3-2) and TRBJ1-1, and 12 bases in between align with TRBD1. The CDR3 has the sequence CASSRTGTGGSEAFF. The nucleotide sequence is TGTGCCAGCAGTCGAACCGGGACAGGGGGCTCTGAAGCTTTCTTT.